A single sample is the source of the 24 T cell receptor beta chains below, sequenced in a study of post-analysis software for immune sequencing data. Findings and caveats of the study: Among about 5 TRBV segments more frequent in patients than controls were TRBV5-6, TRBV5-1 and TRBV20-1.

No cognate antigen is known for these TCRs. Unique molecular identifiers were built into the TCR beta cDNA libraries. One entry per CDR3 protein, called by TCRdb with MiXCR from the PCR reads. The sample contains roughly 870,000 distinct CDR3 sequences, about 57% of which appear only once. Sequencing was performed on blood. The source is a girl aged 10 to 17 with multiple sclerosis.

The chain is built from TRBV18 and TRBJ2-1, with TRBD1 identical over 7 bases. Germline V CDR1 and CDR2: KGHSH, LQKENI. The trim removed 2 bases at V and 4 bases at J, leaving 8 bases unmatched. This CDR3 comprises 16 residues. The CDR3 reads CASSPRVGTDYNEQFF. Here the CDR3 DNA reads TGTGCCAGCTCACCAAGGGTCGGGACAGATTACAATGAGCAGTTCTTC.

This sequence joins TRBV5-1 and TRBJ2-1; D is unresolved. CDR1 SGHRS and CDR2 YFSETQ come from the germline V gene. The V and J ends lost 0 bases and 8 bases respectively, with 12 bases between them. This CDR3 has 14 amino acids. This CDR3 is CASSLAQVSDEQFF. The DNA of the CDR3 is TGCGCCAGCAGCTTGGCGCAAGTCTCCGATGAGCAGTTCTTC.

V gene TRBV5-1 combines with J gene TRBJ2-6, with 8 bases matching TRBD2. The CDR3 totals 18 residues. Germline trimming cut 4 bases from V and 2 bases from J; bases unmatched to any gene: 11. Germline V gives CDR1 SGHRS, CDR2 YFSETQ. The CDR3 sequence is CASSLTPRAGAGANVLTF. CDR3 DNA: TGCGCCAGCAGCCTAACACCCCGAGCGGGAGCTGGGGCCAACGTCCTGACTTTC.

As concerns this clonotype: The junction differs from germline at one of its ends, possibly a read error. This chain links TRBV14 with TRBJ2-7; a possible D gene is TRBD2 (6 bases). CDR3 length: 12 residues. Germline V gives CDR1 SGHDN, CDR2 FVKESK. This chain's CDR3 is CAGSQDPGTQYF. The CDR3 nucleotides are TGTGCCGGCAGCCAAGATCCGGGGACTCAGTACTTC.

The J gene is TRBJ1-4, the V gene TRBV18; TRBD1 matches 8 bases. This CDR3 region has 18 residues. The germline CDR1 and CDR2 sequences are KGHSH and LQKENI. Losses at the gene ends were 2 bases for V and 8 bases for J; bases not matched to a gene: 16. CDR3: CASSPGPGGGPTSEKLFF. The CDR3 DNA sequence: TGTGCCAGCTCACCAGGGCCAGGGGGCGGTCCCACGTCCGAAAAACTGTTTTTT.

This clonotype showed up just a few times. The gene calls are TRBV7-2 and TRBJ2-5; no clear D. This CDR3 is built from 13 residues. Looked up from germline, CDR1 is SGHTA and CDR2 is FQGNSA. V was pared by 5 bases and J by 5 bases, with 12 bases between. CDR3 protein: CASSLTRKETQYF. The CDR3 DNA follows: TGTGCCAGCAGCCTGACAAGAAAGGAGACCCAGTACTTC. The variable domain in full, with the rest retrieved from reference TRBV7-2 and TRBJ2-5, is GAGVSQSPSNKVTEKGKDVELRCDPISGHTALYWYRQSLGQGLEFLIYFQGNSAPDKSGLPSDRFSAERTGGSVSTLTIQRTQQEDSAVYLCASSLTRKETQYFGPGTRLLVL.

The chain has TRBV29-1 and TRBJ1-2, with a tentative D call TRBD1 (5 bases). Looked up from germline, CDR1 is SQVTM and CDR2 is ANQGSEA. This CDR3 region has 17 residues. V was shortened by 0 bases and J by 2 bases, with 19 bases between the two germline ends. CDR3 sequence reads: CSVEEFQVGGSNYGYTF. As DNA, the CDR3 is TGCAGCGTTGAAGAATTCCAGGTGGGGGGGAGCAACTATGGCTACACCTTC.

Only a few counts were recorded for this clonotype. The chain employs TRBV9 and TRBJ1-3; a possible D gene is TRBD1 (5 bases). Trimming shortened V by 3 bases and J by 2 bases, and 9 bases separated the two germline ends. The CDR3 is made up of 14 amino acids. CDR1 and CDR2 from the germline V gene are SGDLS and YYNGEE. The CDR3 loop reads CASSAGTPGNTIYF. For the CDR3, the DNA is TGTGCCAGCAGCGCCGGGACGCCTGGAAACACCATATATTTT.

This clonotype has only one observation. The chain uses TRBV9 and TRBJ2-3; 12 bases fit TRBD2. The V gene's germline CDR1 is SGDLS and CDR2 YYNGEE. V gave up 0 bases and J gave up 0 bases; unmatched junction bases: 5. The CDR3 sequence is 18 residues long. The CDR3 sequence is CASSVAWTSGTSTDTQYF. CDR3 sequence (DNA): TGTGCCAGCAGCGTAGCTTGGACTAGCGGGACTAGCACAGATACGCAGTATTTT.

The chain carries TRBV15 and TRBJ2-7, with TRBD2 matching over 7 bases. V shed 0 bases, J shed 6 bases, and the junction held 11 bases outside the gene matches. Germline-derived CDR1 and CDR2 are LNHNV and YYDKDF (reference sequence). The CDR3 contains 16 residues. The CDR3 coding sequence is TGTGCCACCAGCAGAGATCAGTTCGGGGGGACGGGCGAGCAGTACTTC. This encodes CATSRDQFGGTGEQYF.

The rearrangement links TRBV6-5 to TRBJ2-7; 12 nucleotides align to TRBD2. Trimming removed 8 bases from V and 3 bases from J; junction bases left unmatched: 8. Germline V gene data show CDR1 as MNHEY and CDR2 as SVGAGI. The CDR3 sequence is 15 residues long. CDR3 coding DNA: TGTGCCAGCCTCCCTAGCGGGAGGGCCTACTACGAGCAGTACTTC. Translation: CASLPSGRAYYEQYF.

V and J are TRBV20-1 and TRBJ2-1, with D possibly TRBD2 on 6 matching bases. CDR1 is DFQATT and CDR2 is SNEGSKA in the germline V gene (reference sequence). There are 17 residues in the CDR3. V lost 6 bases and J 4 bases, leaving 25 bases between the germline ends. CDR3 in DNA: TGCAGTGCACCCCAAAACCGGGACCGGGGGATTTACAATGAGCAGTTCTTC. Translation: CSAPQNRDRGIYNEQFF.

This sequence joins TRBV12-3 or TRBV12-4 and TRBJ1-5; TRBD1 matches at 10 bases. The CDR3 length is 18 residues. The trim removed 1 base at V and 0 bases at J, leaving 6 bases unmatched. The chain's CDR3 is CASSLVSGTGVSNQPQHF. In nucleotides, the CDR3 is TGTGCCAGCAGTTTAGTTTCCGGGACAGGGGTTAGCAATCAGCCCCAGCATTTT.

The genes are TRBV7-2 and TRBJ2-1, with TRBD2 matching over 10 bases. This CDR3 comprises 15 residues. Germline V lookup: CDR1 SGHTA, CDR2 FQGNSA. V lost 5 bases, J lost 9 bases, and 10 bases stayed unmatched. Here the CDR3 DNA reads TGTGCCAGCAGCACACAGGCTAGCGGGAGCACTGAGCAGTTCTTC. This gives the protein CASSTQASGSTEQFF. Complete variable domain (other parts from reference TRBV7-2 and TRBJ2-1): GAGVSQSPSNKVTEKGKDVELRCDPISGHTALYWYRQSLGQGLEFLIYFQGNSAPDKSGLPSDRFSAERTGGSVSTLTIQRTQQEDSAVYLCASSTQASGSTEQFFGPGTRLTVL.

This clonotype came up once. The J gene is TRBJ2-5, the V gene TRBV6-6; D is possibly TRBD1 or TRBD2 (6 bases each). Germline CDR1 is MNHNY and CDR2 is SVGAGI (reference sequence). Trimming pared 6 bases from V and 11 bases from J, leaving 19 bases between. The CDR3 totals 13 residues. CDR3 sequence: CASREGRDNEQYF. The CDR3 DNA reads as TGTGCCAGCAGGGAGGGCAGGGACAATGAGCAGTACTTC.

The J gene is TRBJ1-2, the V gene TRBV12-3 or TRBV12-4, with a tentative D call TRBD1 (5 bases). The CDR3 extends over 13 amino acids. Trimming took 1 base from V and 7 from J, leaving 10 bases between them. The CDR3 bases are TGTGCCAGCAGTTTAGGGGGGGTTCGTGGCTACACCTTC. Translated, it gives CASSLGGVRGYTF.

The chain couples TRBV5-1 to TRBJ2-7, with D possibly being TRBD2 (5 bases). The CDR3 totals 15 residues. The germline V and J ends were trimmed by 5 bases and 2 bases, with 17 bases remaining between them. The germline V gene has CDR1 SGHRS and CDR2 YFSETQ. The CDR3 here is CASRPGSTLTYEQYF. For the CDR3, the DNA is TGCGCCAGCAGACCGGGATCAACCTTAACCTACGAGCAGTACTTC.

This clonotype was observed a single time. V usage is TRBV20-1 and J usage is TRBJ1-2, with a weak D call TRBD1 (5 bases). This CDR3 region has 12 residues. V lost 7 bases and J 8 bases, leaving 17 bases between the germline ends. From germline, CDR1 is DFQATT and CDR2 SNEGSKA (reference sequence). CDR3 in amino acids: CSVFQGTAGYTF. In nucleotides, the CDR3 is TGCAGTGTTTTTCAGGGTACGGCAGGCTACACCTTC.

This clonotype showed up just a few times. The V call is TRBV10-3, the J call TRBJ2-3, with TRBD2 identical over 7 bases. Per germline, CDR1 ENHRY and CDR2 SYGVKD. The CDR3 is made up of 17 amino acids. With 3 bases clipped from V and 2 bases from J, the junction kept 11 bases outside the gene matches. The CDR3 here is CAISDPTSGLNTDTQYF. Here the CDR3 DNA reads TGTGCCATCAGTGATCCTACCTCGGGACTAAACACAGATACGCAGTATTTT.

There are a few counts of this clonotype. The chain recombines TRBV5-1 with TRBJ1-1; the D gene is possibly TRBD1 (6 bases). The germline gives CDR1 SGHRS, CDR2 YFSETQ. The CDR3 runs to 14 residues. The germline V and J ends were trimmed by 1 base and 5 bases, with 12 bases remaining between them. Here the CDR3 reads CASSLSGGGTEAFF. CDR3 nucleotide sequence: TGCGCCAGCAGCTTGAGTGGGGGCGGGACTGAAGCTTTCTTT.

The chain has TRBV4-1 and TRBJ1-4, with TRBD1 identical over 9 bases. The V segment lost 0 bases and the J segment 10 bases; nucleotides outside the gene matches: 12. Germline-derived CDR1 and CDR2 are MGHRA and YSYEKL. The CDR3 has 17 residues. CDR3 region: CASSQDRYRGQTGKLFF. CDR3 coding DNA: TGCGCCAGCAGCCAAGATCGATACAGGGGGCAGACGGGAAAACTGTTTTTT.

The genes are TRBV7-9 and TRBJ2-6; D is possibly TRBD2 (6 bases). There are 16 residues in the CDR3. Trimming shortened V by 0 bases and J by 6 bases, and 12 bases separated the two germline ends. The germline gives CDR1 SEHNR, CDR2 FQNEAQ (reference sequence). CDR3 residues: CASSLAGGVAANVLTF. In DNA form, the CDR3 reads TGTGCCAGCAGCTTAGCGGGGGGTGTGGCGGCCAACGTCCTGACTTTC.

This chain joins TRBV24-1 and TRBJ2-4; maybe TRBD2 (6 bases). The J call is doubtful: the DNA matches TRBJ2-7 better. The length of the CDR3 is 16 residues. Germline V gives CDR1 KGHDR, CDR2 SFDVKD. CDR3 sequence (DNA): TGTGCCACCAGTGACCTCGGGACTCCACACTACTACGAGCAGTACTTC. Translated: CATSDLGTPHYYEQYF.

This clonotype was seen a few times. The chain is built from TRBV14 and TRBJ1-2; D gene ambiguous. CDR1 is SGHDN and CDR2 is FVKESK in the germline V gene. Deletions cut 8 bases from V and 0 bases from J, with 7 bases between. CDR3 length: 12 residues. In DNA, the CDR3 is TGTGCCAGCGGCCCCTCTAACTATGGCTACACCTTC. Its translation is CASGPSNYGYTF.